Listed below are T cell receptor beta chains from one sample, sequenced in a study of cytomegalovirus exposure and HLA in healthy donors. Profiled with immunoSEQ multiplex PCR; TCRdb holds only in-frame clones, not every one. Among about 250,000 clones listed, about 93% were seen once. Sequences were obtained from PBMCs. The receptors shown here come from a girl under 10 years old in good health and CMV-seronegative. The CDR3 runs from the conserved cysteine through the conserved F or W. D genes are given only for firm matches. Clone size is not always given. Where it is, it says once, few, many or a class for expanded clones.

v_call	clone_size	j_call	d_call	cdr3_aa	cdr3_nt
TRBV6-5	once	TRBJ2-1	TRBD1	CASKPGQGYNEQFF	TGTGCCAGCAAGCCGGGACAGGGGTACAATGAGCAGTTCTTC
TRBV5-1	once	TRBJ2-1	TRBD2	CASSLGGVITHEQFF	TGCGCCAGCAGCCTCGGGGGGGTCATCACCCATGAGCAGTTCTTC
TRBV30	NA	TRBJ1-2	TRBD1	CARDRAGYGYTF	TGTGCCAGAGACAGGGCAGGCTATGGCTACACCTTC
TRBV13	NA	TRBJ1-5	NA	CASSLGSGGGFGQTNQPQHF	TGTGCCAGCAGCTTAGGGTCGGGTGGCGGTTTTGGACAGACAAATCAGCCCCAGCATTTT
TRBV29-1	NA	TRBJ1-2	NA	CSVELPGTNYGYTF	TGCAGCGTTGAACTCCCAGGAACCAACTATGGCTACACCTTC
TRBV6-1	NA	TRBJ1-5	TRBD1	CASSENRGPNQPQHF	TGTGCCAGCAGTGAAAACAGGGGCCCCAATCAGCCCCAGCATTTT
TRBV6-5	NA	TRBJ2-1	TRBD2	CASRPTGGSYNEQFF	TGTGCCAGTCGCCCTACGGGAGGCTCCTACAATGAGCAGTTCTTC
TRBV6-6	NA	TRBJ1-2	NA	CASSYGGAGYGYTF	TGTGCCAGCAGTTACGGGGGCGCCGGCTATGGCTACACCTTC
TRBV6-5	NA	TRBJ2-7	NA	CASKTGAYEQYF	TGTGCCAGCAAGACAGGAGCTTACGAGCAGTACTTC
TRBV6-5	NA	TRBJ1-1	NA	CASSVWTMNTEAFF	TGTGCCAGCAGTGTCTGGACAATGAACACTGAAGCTTTCTTT
TRBV6-1	NA	TRBJ2-3	NA	CASSPLVDTQYF	TGTGCCAGCAGCCCACTAGTGGATACGCAGTATTTT
TRBV7-8	NA	TRBJ2-4	TRBD2	CASSSRLAGGVKAKNIQYF	TGTGCCAGCAGCTCGAGACTAGCGGGAGGGGTCAAGGCCAAAAACATTCAGTACTTC
TRBV4-2	NA	TRBJ1-6	NA	CASSQGQPLNSPLHF	TGTGCCAGCAGCCAAGGACAGCCACTTAATTCACCCCTCCACTTT
TRBV29-1	once	TRBJ2-2	TRBD1	CSVWTGVNTGELFF	TGCAGCGTGTGGACAGGGGTGAACACCGGGGAGCTGTTTTTT
TRBV2	NA	TRBJ2-1	TRBD2	CASSGLAGSYNEQFF	TGTGCCAGCAGTGGACTAGCGGGATCCTACAATGAGCAGTTCTTC
TRBV10-1	NA	TRBJ2-7	NA	CASSDRHEQYF	TGCGCCAGCAGTGACAGGCACGAGCAGTACTTC
TRBV6-1	NA	TRBJ1-2	NA	CASSEGGDPPSYTF	TGTGCCAGCAGTGAAGGGGGGGATCCCCCTAGCTACACCTTC
TRBV9	once	TRBJ2-7	TRBD2	CASSAGGEQYF	TGTGCCAGCAGCGCGGGGGGTGAGCAGTACTTC
TRBV7-9	NA	TRBJ2-1	NA	CASPGLPYNEQFF	TGTGCCAGCCCTGGACTACCCTACAATGAGCAGTTCTTC
TRBV7-8	NA	TRBJ1-6	NA	CASSPRSLGFPLHF	TGTGCCAGCAGCCCCCGGAGTTTAGGATTCCCCCTCCACTTT
TRBV19	NA	TRBJ1-6	NA	CASSLYNSPLHF	TGTGCCAGTAGTTTATATAATTCACCCCTCCACTTT
TRBV10-3	NA	TRBJ2-7	TRBD2	CAISDTSGKYEQYF	TGTGCCATCAGCGATACTAGCGGGAAGTACGAGCAGTACTTC
TRBV5-4	few	TRBJ1-1	NA	CASSAGRNTEAFF	TGTGCCAGCAGCGCGGGACGGAACACTGAAGCTTTCTTT
TRBV11-2	once	TRBJ2-3	TRBD2	CASSPEGSGGRGDTQYF	TGTGCCAGCAGCCCCGAGGGAAGCGGGGGCAGGGGAGATACGCAGTATTTT
TRBV5-8	NA	TRBJ2-6	TRBD2	CASSTGLAGVRANVLTF	TGTGCCAGCAGCACCGGACTAGCGGGGGTGCGGGCCAACGTCCTGACTTTC
TRBV30	NA	TRBJ1-6	TRBD1	CAWSSGQGSPLHF	TGTGCCTGGAGTTCTGGACAGGGCTCACCCCTCCACTTT
TRBV30	few	TRBJ1-3	TRBD1	CAWSATRTTGFGNTIYF	TGTGCCTGGAGTGCTACCCGAACGACAGGGTTTGGAAACACCATATATTTT
TRBV27	NA	TRBJ1-2	TRBD1	CASSTTSPGTGVVHYGYTF	TGTGCCAGCAGTACCACCTCCCCCGGGACAGGGGTCGTCCACTATGGCTACACCTTC
TRBV25-1	NA	TRBJ2-1	NA	CASSEYWGLSSYNEQFF	TGTGCCAGCAGTGAATATTGGGGACTCAGCTCCTACAATGAGCAGTTCTTC
TRBV11-3	NA	TRBJ2-3	TRBD2	CASSLGGGGAGDTQYF	TGTGCCAGCAGCTTAGGTGGCGGGGGGGCGGGAGATACGCAGTATTTT
TRBV27	NA	TRBJ2-6	NA	CASRGSTGTSSGANVLTF	TGTGCCAGCCGGGGGTCGACAGGGACCTCCTCTGGGGCCAACGTCCTGACTTTC
TRBV6-1	once	TRBJ1-6	NA	CASSEYGLASQPLHF	TGTGCCAGCAGTGAATATGGGCTTGCAAGCCAACCCCTCCACTTT
TRBV19	NA	TRBJ2-1	NA	CASSRGYSYNEQFF	TGTGCCAGTAGTAGAGGATACTCCTACAATGAGCAGTTCTTC
TRBV15	NA	TRBJ2-5	NA	CATSRGQLQETQYF	TGTGCCACCAGCAGAGGACAGTTACAAGAGACCCAGTACTTC
TRBV18	NA	TRBJ1-1	NA	CASSSSGRAEAFF	TGTGCCAGCTCATCGAGCGGGCGGGCTGAAGCTTTCTTT
TRBV5-1	NA	TRBJ2-5	TRBD2	CASSLLSSGGLETQYF	TGCGCCAGCAGCTTGCTGTCCAGCGGGGGTTTGGAGACCCAGTACTTC
TRBV6-6	NA	TRBJ1-2	NA	CASRPPGEKKGYTF	TGTGCCAGCAGACCCCCGGGGGAAAAGAAGGGCTACACCTTC
TRBV9	NA	TRBJ2-1	NA	CASSVDPHSREQFF	TGTGCCAGCAGCGTAGACCCCCACTCGCGGGAGCAGTTCTTC
TRBV11-1	NA	TRBJ2-7	TRBD2	CASSLASSGTTYEQYF	TGTGCCAGCAGCTTAGCATCTAGCGGAACTACCTACGAGCAGTACTTC
TRBV10-2	NA	TRBJ1-1	NA	CASSELDTLNTEAFF	TGCGCCAGCAGTGAGTTGGACACACTGAACACTGAAGCTTTCTTT
TRBV27	once	TRBJ1-1	NA	CASRPNGGGTEAFF	TGTGCCAGCAGGCCGAACGGGGGAGGGACTGAAGCTTTCTTT
TRBV7-6	NA	TRBJ1-1	NA	CASSMGGGGNTEAFF	TGTGCCAGCAGCATGGGGGGGGGAGGGAACACTGAAGCTTTCTTT
TRBV6-6	NA	TRBJ1-1	NA	CAIVLNTEAFF	TGTGCCATCGTATTGAACACTGAAGCTTTCTTT